The 23 T cell receptor beta chains reported below all come from one sample, sequenced in a study of graft-versus-host responses after intestinal transplantation. TCRdb's copy holds only in-frame clones and misses some; the assay was immunoSEQ multiplex PCR. This table has over 45,000 clones, 80% to 95% appearing once. Specimen: PBMCs, collected around 27 months after a first intestinal transplant, on the day of a second. The source of these receptors is a human patient who received an intestinal transplant, so some T cells may come from the graft donor.

V and J are TRBV13 and TRBJ1-2; D is possibly TRBD1 (6 bases). Per germline, CDR1 PRHDT and CDR2 FYEKMQ (reference sequence). The CDR3 is made up of 14 amino acids. V was trimmed by 4 bases and J by 8 bases, leaving 17 bases between them. CDR3 nucleotides: TGTGCCAGCAGCTCGGGACACGGGAGAAGCGGCTACACCTTC. Translated: CASSSGHGRSGYTF. Variable domain in full (rest from reference TRBV13 and TRBJ1-2): AAGVIQSPRHLIKEKRETATLKCYPIPRHDTVYWYQQGPGQDPQFLISFYEKMQSDKGSIPDRFSAQQFSDYHSELNMSSLELGDSALYFCASSSGHGRSGYTFGSGTRLTVV.

The chain combines TRBV30 with TRBJ1-5; no firm D call. CDR1 and CDR2 from the germline V gene are GTSNPN and SVGIG (reference sequence). This CDR3 is built from 13 residues. Trimming took off 3 bases at V and 0 bases at J, with 6 bases between the two ends. Written as DNA, the CDR3 is TGTGCCTGGAGCAGAGATAGCAATCAGCCCCAGCATTTT. Translation: CAWSRDSNQPQHF.

Only one count was recorded for this clone. The J gene is TRBJ2-7, the V gene TRBV19; TRBD2 agrees at 8 bases. The CDR3 totals 14 residues. The germline CDR1 and CDR2 sequences are LNHDA and SQIVND (reference sequence). J gave up 3 bases and V 7 bases, and 8 bases lay outside the gene matches. CDR3 coding DNA: TGTGCCAGTAAGGGACTAGGTGTCAGCTACGAGCAGTACTTC. Residues: CASKGLGVSYEQYF.

The chain recombines TRBV6-1 with TRBJ1-5, with TRBD1 matching 8 bases. Germline CDR1 is MNHNS and CDR2 is SASEGT. This CDR3 comprises 15 residues. The junction had 0 bases not matched to a gene; V was cut back by 0 bases and J by 2 bases. Here the CDR3 DNA reads TGTGCCAGCAGTGAAGCGACAGGGGGCAATCAGCCCCAGCATTTT. It yields the protein CASSEATGGNQPQHF.

The chain carries TRBV5-1 and TRBJ2-7; D possibly corresponds to TRBD2 (5 bases). The CDR3 is made up of 13 amino acids. Trimming took off 0 bases at V and 1 base at J, with 5 bases between the two ends. Germline loops: CDR1 SGHRS, CDR2 YFSETQ. In DNA, the CDR3 is TGCGCCAGCAGCTTGGAGCGGTCCTACGAGCAGTACTTC. Its translation is CASSLERSYEQYF.

The V and J genes are TRBV30 and TRBJ1-4; D is unresolved. Between the trimmed V and J ends, which lost 0 bases and 7 bases, there was a span of 9 bases. Germline lookup yields CDR1 GTSNPN and CDR2 SVGIG (reference sequence). This CDR3 is 13 amino acids long. The CDR3 here is CAWSVRLFEKLFF. CDR3 nucleotide sequence: TGTGCCTGGAGTGTACGTCTATTTGAAAAACTGTTTTTT.

This clone was detected once. This chain links TRBV13 with TRBJ2-1; no reliable D call. V lost 3 bases and J lost 7, with 4 bases in between. Looked up from germline, CDR1 is PRHDT and CDR2 is FYEKMQ (reference sequence). CDR3 length: 11 amino acids. The CDR3, as DNA: TGTGCCAGCAGCTTGGAAAATGAGCAGTTCTTC. Protein: CASSLENEQFF.

The chain employs TRBV5-4 and TRBJ1-1, with D perhaps TRBD1 (6 bases). CDR1 and CDR2 from the germline V gene are SGHNT and YYREEE (reference sequence). This CDR3 contains 15 residues. Trimming left V 0 bases short and J 4 bases short, with 13 bases between. CDR3 bases: TGTGCCAGCAGCTTGGCCGGGGGGGCGGCCACTGAAGCTTTCTTT. Its protein product is CASSLAGGAATEAFF.

J is TRBJ1-4 and V is TRBV6-5; D is possibly TRBD1 (6 bases). Germline V gene sequence: CDR1 MNHEY, CDR2 SVGAGI. Trimming pared 8 bases from V and 0 bases from J, leaving 13 bases between. The CDR3 sequence is 15 residues long. The CDR3 reads CASHEGGATNEKLFF. The CDR3, as DNA: TGTGCCAGCCACGAGGGGGGTGCAACTAATGAAAAACTGTTTTTT.

The chain links TRBV29-1 to TRBJ2-6, with D unclear. CDR1 is SQVTM and CDR2 is ANQGSEA in the germline V gene. V lost 7 bases and J 0 bases, leaving 10 bases between the germline ends. The CDR3 sequence is 14 residues long. The CDR3: CSAPSGSGANVLTF. Here the CDR3 DNA reads TGCAGCGCACCCTCGGGCTCTGGGGCCAACGTCCTGACTTTC.

V gene TRBV19 combines with J gene TRBJ1-5; D might be TRBD1 (5 bases). The germline V gene encodes CDR1 LNHDA and CDR2 SQIVND (reference sequence). Trimming pared 5 bases from V and 3 bases from J, leaving 14 bases between. The CDR3 loop spans 15 amino acids. CDR3 region: CASSLLGVLNQPQHF. In DNA form, the CDR3 reads TGTGCCAGTAGTCTCCTGGGGGTACTCAATCAGCCCCAGCATTTT.

This chain links TRBV6-1 with TRBJ1-1; D gene uncertain. Germline loops: CDR1 MNHNS, CDR2 SASEGT. The CDR3 has 13 amino acids. V was pared by 3 bases and J by 2 bases, with 7 bases between. The CDR3 region is CASSDRPNTEAFF. CDR3 bases: TGTGCCAGCAGTGACCGCCCCAACACTGAAGCTTTCTTT.

V gene TRBV5-6 combines with J gene TRBJ2-7; D unclear. The CDR3 runs 14 residues. Germline V lookup: CDR1 SGHDT, CDR2 YYEEEE. The germline V and J ends were trimmed by 1 base and 3 bases, with 11 bases remaining between them. CDR3 nucleotides: TGTGCCAGCAGCTTGATTGAGACAAACTACGAGCAGTACTTC. The encoded protein is CASSLIETNYEQYF.

This rearrangement joins TRBV7-9 to TRBJ2-3; 11 bases fit TRBD2. Germline V gene lookup returns CDR1 SEHNR and CDR2 FQNEAQ (reference sequence). The CDR3 has 16 residues. Losses at the gene ends were 5 bases for V and 3 bases for J; bases not matched to a gene: 7. In DNA, the CDR3 is TGTGCCAGCAGCCCCGGGCTAGCGGGAGGAACAGATACGCAGTATTTT. Its protein product is CASSPGLAGGTDTQYF.

This clone was seen a few times. The chain carries TRBV28 and TRBJ2-5; 8 bases are shared with TRBD1. This CDR3 region has 15 residues. Germline CDR1 is MDHEN and CDR2 is SYDVKM. J gave up 1 base and V 3 bases, and 4 bases lay outside the gene matches. CDR3 protein: CASSFPDRAQETQYF. CDR3 nucleotides: TGTGCCAGCAGTTTCCCGGACAGGGCCCAAGAGACCCAGTACTTC.

V and J are TRBV6-5 and TRBJ1-2, with D perhaps matching TRBD1 (5 bases). From germline, CDR1 is MNHEY and CDR2 SVGAGI. CDR3 length equals 14 residues. Trimming pared 4 bases from V and 8 bases from J, leaving 17 bases between. CDR3 in DNA: TGTGCCAGCAGTTCACATAGGGGCAGTCAAGGCTACACCTTC. This sequence encodes CASSSHRGSQGYTF.

Concerning this clone: One end of the junction fails to match germline, which may point to a read error. The V and J genes are TRBV6-6 and TRBJ2-2, with 7 bases fitting TRBD2. Germline lookup yields CDR1 MNHNY and CDR2 SVGAGI (reference sequence). CDR3 size: 11 residues. CDR3 in amino acids: CASSYGGGLFF. In nucleotides, the CDR3 is TGTGCCAGCAGTTACGGGGGGGGGCTGTTTTTT.

This chain joins TRBV28 and TRBJ2-7, with 9 positions matching TRBD1. Germline V CDR1 and CDR2: MDHEN, SYDVKM. This CDR3 is built from 14 residues. The junction had 7 bases not matched to a gene; V was cut back by 5 bases and J by 5 bases. In DNA, the CDR3 is TGTGCCAGCAGTACCGGGACAGGGAGCAACGAGCAGTACTTC. Protein sequence: CASSTGTGSNEQYF.

The chain recombines TRBV27 with TRBJ2-3; 10 bases align to TRBD1. Germline-derived CDR1 and CDR2 are MNHEY and SMNVEV (reference sequence). The CDR3 consists of 15 residues. J gave up 2 bases and V 6 bases, and 5 bases lay outside the gene matches. Here the CDR3 DNA reads TGTGCCAGCAGCTTGACAGGGGGCGACACAGATACGCAGTATTTT. Amino acid sequence: CASSLTGGDTDTQYF.

This chain uses TRBV6-1 with TRBJ2-1; the D is unclear. This CDR3 contains 11 residues. Trimming took 5 bases from V and 4 from J, leaving 3 bases between them. The V gene's germline CDR1 is MNHNS and CDR2 SASEGT. The CDR3 DNA sequence: TGTGCCAGCAGTCAATACAATGAGCAGTTCTTC. It encodes CASSQYNEQFF.

The genes are TRBV28 and TRBJ2-1; 9 nucleotides agree with TRBD1. The V and J ends lost 6 bases and 5 bases, in that order; junction bases with no gene match: 5. Germline V gene lookup returns CDR1 MDHEN and CDR2 SYDVKM. The CDR3 is made up of 14 amino acids. The CDR3 is CASREGDRDNEQFF. CDR3 in DNA: TGTGCCAGCAGGGAGGGGGACAGGGACAATGAGCAGTTCTTC. The complete variable domain, with remaining parts taken from reference TRBV28 and TRBJ2-1, reads DVKVTQSSRYLVKRTGEKVFLECVQDMDHENMFWYRQDPGLGLRLIYFSYDVKMKEKGDIPEGYSVSREKKERFSLILESASTNQTSMYLCASREGDRDNEQFFGPGTRLTVL.

V usage is TRBV9 and J usage is TRBJ2-5; 9 nucleotides align to TRBD2. Germline CDR1 is SGDLS and CDR2 is YYNGEE. With V trimmed by 2 bases and J by 4 bases, 6 bases remained unmatched. The CDR3 consists of 15 residues. CDR3 amino acids: CASSVQAGGRETQYF. Here the CDR3 DNA reads TGTGCCAGCAGCGTTCAGGCGGGAGGGCGAGAGACCCAGTACTTC.

This chain uses TRBV14 with TRBJ1-5, with 10 bases identical to TRBD1. The CDR3 length is 14 residues. V lost 1 base, J lost 6 bases, and 0 bases stayed unmatched. Germline loops: CDR1 SGHDN, CDR2 FVKESK. The CDR3 region has the DNA TGTGCCAGCAGCCAAGGGACAGGGGGTCAGCCCCAGCATTTT. Translated: CASSQGTGGQPQHF.